The entry below gives a single T cell receptor (beta chain) sequence along with its context. This clone's antigen is unknown. There are no base qualities to consult, and no much larger clone falls within one base. TCRbeta CDR3 regions were amplified from genomic DNA using the immunoSEQ Assay, a bias-controlled multiplex PCR. The authors' pipeline ran thus. The number of nucleated cells in each sample was estimated from the amplification of reference gene primers within the assay. To quantify the absolute abundance of each unique TCRbeta CDR3 rearrangement, sequence reads were collapsed and filtered. For each sample, productive Simpson clonality was calculated as the square root of Simpson's diversity index over productive rearrangements. TCRdb retrieved this table from immuneACCESS and kept in-frame rearrangements only. Not all clones are present; in checked studies, unresolved V genes account for under half, and no reason is known for the remainder. V and J calls and clone size are given by that table; D and trimming were obtained from the DNA. The sample yields a few hundred thousand clones; 90% were counted once. The ten largest clones take up more than 0.85% of the sample.

One collaborating source in Seattle enrolled patients while the patients were actively infected and followed the patients over time throughout the course of disease. Whole blood was collected in K2EDTA tubes by collaborating institutions according to the institutions' own protocols. For TCRbeta analysis, collaborators shipped samples in one of three forms: frozen whole blood, isolated PBMCs, or DNA extracted from either of those sample types. The CDR3 sequence holds 15 residues, the cysteine and phenylalanine included. Only the CDR3 region is kept as DNA, spanning 45 bases read in frame from base 1. V and J are truncated by 1 base and 2 bases respectively, leaving an intervening sequence of 12 bases. CDR1 and CDR2 are drawn from the germline V gene: MDHEN, SYDVKM. This sample was included in a study of blood T cell repertoires in COVID-19 (TCRdb year 2020). The study in broad terms: Samples covering the acute and convalescent phases of COVID-19 were provided by collaborators in the United States, Italy and Spain. The prospective study material was composed of cDNA or gDNA derived from T cells, B-cell-depleted T cells, or PBMCs. Deeply sampled blood TCRbeta repertoires from subjects exposed to, actively infected with, or recovered from COVID-19 were included in the dataset. A freely available public database, intended as a resource for researchers studying the immune response to SARS-CoV-2, is where the repertoires were released. Samples were obtained from the ongoing ImmuneRACE study (first 160 participants) and from over 1,000 subjects provided by 6 global collaborators. Nearly every sample came with metadata listing a de-identified subject ID, COVID-19 status, age in years and sex. Where HLA class I and class II types were available, the types were taken from metadata supplied by the sample provider, not from assay-based typing. Overall study results and their limits: The amount of clinical and demographic metadata varied by source and participant and was provided uncurated.

The V gene is TRBV28 and the J gene is TRBJ2-7, and TRBD1 may be the D gene, going by 5 matching bases. The sample taken for sequencing was peripheral blood. The clonotype originates from a woman aged 40 to 50 with COVID-19, enrolled during active disease. CDR3 reads: CASSLFGRETYEQYF. In nucleotide form, the sequence is TGTGCCAGCAGTTTATTTGGCAGGGAAACCTACGAGCAGTACTTC.